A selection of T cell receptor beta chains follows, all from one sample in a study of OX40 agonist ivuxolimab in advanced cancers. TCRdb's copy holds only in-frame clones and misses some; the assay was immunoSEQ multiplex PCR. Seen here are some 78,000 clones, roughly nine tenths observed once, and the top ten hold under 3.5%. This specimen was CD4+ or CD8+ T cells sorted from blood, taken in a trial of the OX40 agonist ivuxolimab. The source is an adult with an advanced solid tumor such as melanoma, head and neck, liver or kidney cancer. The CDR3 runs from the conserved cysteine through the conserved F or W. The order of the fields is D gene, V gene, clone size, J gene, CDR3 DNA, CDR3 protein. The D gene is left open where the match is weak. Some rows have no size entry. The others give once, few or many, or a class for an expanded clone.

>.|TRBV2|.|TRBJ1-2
TGTGCCAGCAGTAAACTTAGTATGTGGTACACCTTC
CASSKLSMWYTF
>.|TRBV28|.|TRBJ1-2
TGTGCCAGCAGTTTCGTTGGCGATGGCTACACCTTC
CASSFVGDGYTF
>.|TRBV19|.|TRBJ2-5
TGTGCCAGTAGTATCCCCGGCGAGGGGACCCAGTACTTC
CASSIPGEGTQYF
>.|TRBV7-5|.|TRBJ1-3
TGTGCCAGAAGCTTAGACAGGGCAAGCTCTGGAAACACCATATATTTT
CARSLDRASSGNTIYF
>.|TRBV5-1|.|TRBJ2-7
TGCGCCAGCAGCGTCGACAGGTCTGAGCAGTACTTC
CASSVDRSEQYF
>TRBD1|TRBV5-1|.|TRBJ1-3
TGCGCCAGCAGCTCCGGACAGGCCAGCTACTCTGGAAACACCATATATTTT
CASSSGQASYSGNTIYF
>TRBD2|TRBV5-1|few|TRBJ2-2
TGCGCCAGCAGCTTGAGCGGGACGGGCACCGGGGAGCTGTTTTTT
CASSLSGTGTGELFF
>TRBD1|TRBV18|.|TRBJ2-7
TGTGCCAGCTCTCCTACTTTGTCAGACAGGGGTTTAGAGCAGTACTTC
CASSPTLSDRGLEQYF
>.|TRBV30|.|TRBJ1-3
TGTGCCTGGAGTGGGGGGTCCGGAAACACCATATATTTT
CAWSGGSGNTIYF
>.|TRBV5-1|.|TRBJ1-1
TGCGCCAGCAGCTTGAGGGGGGATGGCGCTGAAGCTTTCTTT
CASSLRGDGAEAFF
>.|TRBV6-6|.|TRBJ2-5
TGTGCCAGCAGTGACCCCGGGACGGACCAAGAGACCCAGTACTTC
CASSDPGTDQETQYF
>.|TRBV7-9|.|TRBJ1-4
TGTGCCAGCAGCTTAGAGGTTGAAAAACTGTTTTTT
CASSLEVEKLFF
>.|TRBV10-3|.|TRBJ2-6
TGTGCCTCCACCGCGGGCGGCGGTGGGGCCAACGTCCTGACTTTC
CASTAGGGGANVLTF
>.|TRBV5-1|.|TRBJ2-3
TGCGCCAGCAGCTTGGGCGGCACAGATACGCAGTATTTT
CASSLGGTDTQYF
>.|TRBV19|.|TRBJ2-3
TGTGCCACCACTGGGGCGTTCACAGATACGCAGTATTTT
CATTGAFTDTQYF
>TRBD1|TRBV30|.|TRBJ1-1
TGTGCCTGGAGCACAGGGGCCAACACTGAAGCTTTCTTT
CAWSTGANTEAFF
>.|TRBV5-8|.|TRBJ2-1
TGTGCCAGCAGCTTGAGGGGGGGATCCTACAATGAGCAGTTCTTC
CASSLRGGSYNEQFF
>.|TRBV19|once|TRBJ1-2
TGTGCCAGTGTCAGGGTTCAGGGAGACTATGGCTACACCTTC
CASVRVQGDYGYTF
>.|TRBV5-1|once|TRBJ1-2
TGCGCCAGCAGCTTGGGGTGGGCGTATGGCTACACCTTC
CASSLGWAYGYTF
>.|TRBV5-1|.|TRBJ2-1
TGCGCCAGCAGCCCGACGGAGACAGCAATCAATGAGCAGTTCTTC
CASSPTETAINEQFF
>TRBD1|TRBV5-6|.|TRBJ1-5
TGTGCCAGCAGCTTGGCGGGACAGGGAAGGCAGCCCCAGCATTTT
CASSLAGQGRQPQHF
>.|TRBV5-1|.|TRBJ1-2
TGCGCCAGCAGCAGGAGACCCAATGATGGCTACACCTTC
CASSRRPNDGYTF
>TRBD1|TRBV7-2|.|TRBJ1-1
TGTGCCAGCAGCCCGCAGGGGGGCGGGGACACTGAAGCTTTCTTT
CASSPQGGGDTEAFF
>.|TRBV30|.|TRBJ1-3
TGTGCCTGGAGCCCCCCGAGCTCTGGAAACACCATATATTTT
CAWSPPSSGNTIYF
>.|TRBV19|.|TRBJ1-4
TGTGCCAGTAGAAAAACAGGAAGTAATGAAAAACTGTTTTTT
CASRKTGSNEKLFF
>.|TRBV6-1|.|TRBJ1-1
TGTGCCAGCAGGGGAGTGTTCCCGAACACTGAAGCTTTCTTT
CASRGVFPNTEAFF
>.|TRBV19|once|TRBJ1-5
TGTGCCTCGGCGGGGAGCAATCAGCCCCAGCATTTT
CASAGSNQPQHF
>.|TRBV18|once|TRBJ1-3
TGTGCCAGCTCGCCTGGCGGCCTCTCTGGAAACACCATATATTTT
CASSPGGLSGNTIYF
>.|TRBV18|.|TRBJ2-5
TGTGCCAGCTCACCTCTGGACGGCACGGTGTCCCAGTACTTC
CASSPLDGTVSQYF
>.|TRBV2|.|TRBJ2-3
TGTGCCAGCACCCCCACGGCGGCAGATACGCAGTATTTT
CASTPTAADTQYF
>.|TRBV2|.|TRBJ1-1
TGTGCCAGCAGTGGGCCCCGGGGGGAAGGCACTGAAGCTTTCTTT
CASSGPRGEGTEAFF
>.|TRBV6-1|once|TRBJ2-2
TGTGCCAGTCGACAGGAAGGGGGCGGGGAGCTGTTTTTT
CASRQEGGGELFF
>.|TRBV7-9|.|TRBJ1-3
TGTGCCAGCAGCCCCCGGGACACCTACTCTGGAAACACCATATATTTT
CASSPRDTYSGNTIYF
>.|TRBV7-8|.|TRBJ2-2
TGTGCCAGCAGTCCAGGCGTGGACACCGGGGAGCTGTTTTTT
CASSPGVDTGELFF
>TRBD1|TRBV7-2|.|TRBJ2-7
TGTGCCAGCAGCTTAGCTTGGGACAGTCCCTACGAGCAGTACTTC
CASSLAWDSPYEQYF
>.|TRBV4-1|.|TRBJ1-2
TGCGCCAGCAGCCAAGCACAGAACTATGGCTACACCTTC
CASSQAQNYGYTF
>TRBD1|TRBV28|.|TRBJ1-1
TGTGCCAGCAGTTCCCCGGGACAGCCGACCTTCAAGGCTTTCTTT
CASSSPGQPTFKAFF
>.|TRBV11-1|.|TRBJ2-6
TGTGCCAGCAGCTTAAGTTACACTGGGGCCAACGTCCTGACTTTC
CASSLSYTGANVLTF
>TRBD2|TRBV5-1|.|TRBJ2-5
TGCGCCAGCAGCTTGGCCGCGGGGGGGCCGGAGACCCAGTACTTC
CASSLAAGGPETQYF
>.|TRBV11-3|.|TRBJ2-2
TGTGCCAGCAGCCGCCCGGCCGGGGAGCTGTTTTTT
CASSRPAGELFF
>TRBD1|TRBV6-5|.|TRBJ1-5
TGTGCCAGCAGGATGACAGGGCATCAGCCCCAGCATTTT
CASRMTGHQPQHF
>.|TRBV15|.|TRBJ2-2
TGTGCCACCAGCAATCGAGGTGGCGGGGAGCTGTTTTTT
CATSNRGGGELFF
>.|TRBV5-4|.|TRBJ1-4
TGTGCCAGCAGCTCTTCAATTGCAACTAATGAAAAACTGTTTTTT
CASSSSIATNEKLFF
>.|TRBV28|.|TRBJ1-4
TGTGCCAGCAGGAGGGGTAGGCCTAATGAAAAACTGTTTTTT
CASRRGRPNEKLFF
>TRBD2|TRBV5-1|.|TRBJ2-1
TGCGCCAGCAGCTTGGGCCTAGCGGTGATCTACAATGAGCAGTTCTTC
CASSLGLAVIYNEQFF
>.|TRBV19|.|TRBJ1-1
TGTGCCAGTATTGGACAGAACCCATGGAACACTGAAGCTTTCTTT
CASIGQNPWNTEAFF
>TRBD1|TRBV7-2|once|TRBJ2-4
TGTGCCAGCAGCCCCGCGGACAGGGCTGGCAAAAACATTCAGTACTTC
CASSPADRAGKNIQYF
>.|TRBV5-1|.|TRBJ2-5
TGCGCCAGCAGCTTGGCGGGGGTTCAAGAGACCCAGTACTTC
CASSLAGVQETQYF
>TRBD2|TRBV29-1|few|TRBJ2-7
TGCAGCGTTGAAGGGGCCGCGGGAGGGCCGCGAGAGCAGTACTTC
CSVEGAAGGPREQYF
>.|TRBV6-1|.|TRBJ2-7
TGTGCCAACCGAGCGGGCCCCACCTACGAGCAGTACTTC
CANRAGPTYEQYF
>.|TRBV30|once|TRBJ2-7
TGTGCCTGGAGTGTACGGTTCATAGGCTACGAGCAGTACTTC
CAWSVRFIGYEQYF